This TCR beta chain was obtained from a study of T-cell reconstitution after alpha-beta-depleted transplantation in children. Unique molecular identifiers were used to barcode this TCRbeta library. Via MiXCR, TCRdb re-called the PCR reads, giving one row per CDR3 protein. Of some 590,000 distinct CDR3 sequences in the sample, about 10% were seen once. The germline V and J ends were trimmed by 4 bases and 3 bases, with 16 bases remaining between them. In germline, CDR1 is MNHEY, CDR2 SVGAGI. The CDR3 totals 15 residues. This clonotype showed up just a few times. This sequence originates from a human donor who donated a stem cell graft to a child with acute myeloid leukemia. This specimen consisted of PBMCs from the stem cell graft donor, obtained from the stem cell graft. The chain uses TRBV6-5 and TRBJ2-7; D might be TRBD1 (5 bases). CDR3 region: CASSSIRGRDYEQYF. The CDR3 nucleotides read TGTGCCAGCAGTTCCATCCGAGGCAGGGACTACGAGCAGTACTTC.